This note documents a single TCR beta chain sequence. Per the original data handling: Researchers report that nucleated cell counts were estimated from reference gene primer amplification. The table came from immunoSEQ multiplex PCR; TCRdb's copy has only in-frame clones and leaves some out. V and J calls and clone size follow that table, whereas D and trimming were derived from the DNA. The sample lists around 300,000 clones, around four fifths occurring once. This CDR3 comprises 15 residues. Germline CDR1 MDHEN, CDR2 SYDVKM. V lost 3 bases and J lost 5; bases outside the gene matches: 5. The record originates from a study of blood T cell repertoires in COVID-19. Across the study: The study drew acute and convalescent COVID-19 samples from the United States, Italy and Spain. The analysed material was cDNA or gDNA that came from T cells, B-cell-depleted T cells, or PBMCs.

This chain uses TRBV28 with TRBJ2-2; TRBD1 agrees at 8 bases. This TCR was recovered from a man aged 25 to 45 with active or convalescent COVID-19. The material sequenced was peripheral blood. CDR3: CASSLTGVATGELFF. The CDR3 nucleotides read TGTGCCAGCAGTTTGACAGGGGTAGCGACCGGGGAGCTGTTTTTT.